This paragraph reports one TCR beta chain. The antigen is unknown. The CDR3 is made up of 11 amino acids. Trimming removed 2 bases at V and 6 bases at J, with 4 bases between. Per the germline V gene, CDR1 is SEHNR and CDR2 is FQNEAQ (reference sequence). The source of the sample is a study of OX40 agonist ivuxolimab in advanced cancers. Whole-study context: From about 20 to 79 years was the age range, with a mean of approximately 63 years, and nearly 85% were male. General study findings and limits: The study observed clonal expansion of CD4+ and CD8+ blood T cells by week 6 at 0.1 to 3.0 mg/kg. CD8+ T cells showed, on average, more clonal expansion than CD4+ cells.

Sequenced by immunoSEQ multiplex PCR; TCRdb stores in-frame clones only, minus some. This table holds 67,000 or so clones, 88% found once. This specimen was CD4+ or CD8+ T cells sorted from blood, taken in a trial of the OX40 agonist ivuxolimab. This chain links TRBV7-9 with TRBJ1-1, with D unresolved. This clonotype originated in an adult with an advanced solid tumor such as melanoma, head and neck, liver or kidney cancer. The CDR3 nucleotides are TGTGCCAGCAGCTTAATGGCTGAAGCTTTCTTT. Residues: CASSLMAEAFF.